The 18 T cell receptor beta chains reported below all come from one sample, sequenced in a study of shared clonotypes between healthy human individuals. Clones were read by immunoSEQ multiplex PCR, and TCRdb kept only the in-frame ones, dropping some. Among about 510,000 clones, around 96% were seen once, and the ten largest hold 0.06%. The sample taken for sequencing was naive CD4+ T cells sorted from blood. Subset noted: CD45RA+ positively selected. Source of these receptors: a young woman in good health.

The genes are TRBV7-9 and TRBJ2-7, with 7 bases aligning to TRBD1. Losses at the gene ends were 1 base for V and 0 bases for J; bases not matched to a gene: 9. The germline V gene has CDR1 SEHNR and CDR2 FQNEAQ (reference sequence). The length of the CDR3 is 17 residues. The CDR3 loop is CASSLDGWGQSSYEQYF. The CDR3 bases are TGTGCCAGCAGCTTAGATGGTTGGGGACAGAGCTCCTACGAGCAGTACTTC. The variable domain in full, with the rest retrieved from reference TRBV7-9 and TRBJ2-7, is DTGVSQNPRHKITKRGQNVTFRCDPISEHNRLYWYRQTLGQGPEFLTYFQNEAQLEKSRLLSDRFSAERPKGSFSTLEIQRTEQGDSAMYLCASSLDGWGQSSYEQYFGPGTRLTVT.

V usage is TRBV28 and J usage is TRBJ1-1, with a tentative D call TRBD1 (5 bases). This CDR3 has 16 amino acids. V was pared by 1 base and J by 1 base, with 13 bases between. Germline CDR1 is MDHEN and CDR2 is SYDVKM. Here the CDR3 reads CASSLLGGKENTEAFF. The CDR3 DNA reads TGTGCCAGCAGTTTATTGGGGGGGAAAGAGAACACTGAAGCTTTCTTT.

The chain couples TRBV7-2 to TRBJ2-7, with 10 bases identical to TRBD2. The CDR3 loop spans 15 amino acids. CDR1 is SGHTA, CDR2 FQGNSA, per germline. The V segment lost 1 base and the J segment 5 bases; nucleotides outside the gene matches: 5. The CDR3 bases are TGTGCCAGCAGCTTAGGGGGCCTAGCGGGAGACGAGCAGTACTTC. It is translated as CASSLGGLAGDEQYF.

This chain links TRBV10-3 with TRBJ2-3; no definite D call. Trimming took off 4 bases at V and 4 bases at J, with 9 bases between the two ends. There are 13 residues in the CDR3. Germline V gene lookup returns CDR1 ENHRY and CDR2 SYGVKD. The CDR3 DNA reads TGTGCCATCAGTGGGTCTGAACCAGATACGCAGTATTTT. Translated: CAISGSEPDTQYF.

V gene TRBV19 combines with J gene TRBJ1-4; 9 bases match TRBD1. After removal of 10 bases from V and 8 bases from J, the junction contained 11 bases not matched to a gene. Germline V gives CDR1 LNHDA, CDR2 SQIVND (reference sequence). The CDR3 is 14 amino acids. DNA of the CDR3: TGTGCCACTCTGGACAGGGGACGGAGGGAAAAACTGTTTTTT. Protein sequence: CATLDRGRREKLFF.

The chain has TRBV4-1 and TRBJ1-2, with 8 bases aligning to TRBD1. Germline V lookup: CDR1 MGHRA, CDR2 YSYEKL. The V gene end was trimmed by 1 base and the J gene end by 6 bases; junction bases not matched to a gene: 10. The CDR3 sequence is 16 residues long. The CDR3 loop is CASSQADRGRGDGYTF. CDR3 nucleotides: TGCGCCAGCAGCCAAGCCGACAGGGGCCGTGGGGATGGCTACACCTTC.

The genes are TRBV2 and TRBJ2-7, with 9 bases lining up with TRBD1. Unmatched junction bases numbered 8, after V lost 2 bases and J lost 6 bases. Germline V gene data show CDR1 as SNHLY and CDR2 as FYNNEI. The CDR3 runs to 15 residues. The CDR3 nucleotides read TGTGCCAGCAGTGAATCGGGACAGGGAGCGGTCGAGCAGTACTTC. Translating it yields CASSESGQGAVEQYF. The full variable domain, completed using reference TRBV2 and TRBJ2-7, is EPEVTQTPSHQVTQMGQEVILRCVPISNHLYFYWYRQILGQKVEFLVSFYNNEISEKSEIFDDQFSVERPDGSNFTLKIRSTKLEDSAMYFCASSESGQGAVEQYFGPGTRLTVT.

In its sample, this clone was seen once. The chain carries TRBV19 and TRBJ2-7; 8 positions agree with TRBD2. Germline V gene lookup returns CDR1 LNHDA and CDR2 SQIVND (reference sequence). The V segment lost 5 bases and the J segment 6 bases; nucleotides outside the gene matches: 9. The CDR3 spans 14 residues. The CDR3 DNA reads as TGTGCCAGTAGTGAGGGACTAGAAGGCTCCGAGCAGTACTTC. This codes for CASSEGLEGSEQYF.

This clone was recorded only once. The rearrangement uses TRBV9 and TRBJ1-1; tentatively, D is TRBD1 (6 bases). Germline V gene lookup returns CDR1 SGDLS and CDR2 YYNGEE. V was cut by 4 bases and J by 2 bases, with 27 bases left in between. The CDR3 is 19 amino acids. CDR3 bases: TGTGCCAGCAGCCCTACCGGCGGGTTTGGACAGATTGATAACACTGAAGCTTTCTTT. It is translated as CASSPTGGFGQIDNTEAFF. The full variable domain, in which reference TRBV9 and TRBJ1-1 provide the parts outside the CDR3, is DSGVTQTPKHLITATGQRVTLRCSPRSGDLSVYWYQQSLDQGLQFLIQYYNGEERAKGNILERFSAQQFPDLHSELNLSSLELGDSALYFCASSPTGGFGQIDNTEAFFGQGTRLTVV.

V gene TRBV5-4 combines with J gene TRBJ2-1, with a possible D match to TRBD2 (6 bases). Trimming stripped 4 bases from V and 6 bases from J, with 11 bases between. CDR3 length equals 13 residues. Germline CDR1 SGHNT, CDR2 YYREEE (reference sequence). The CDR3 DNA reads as TGTGCCAGCAGCGAGGGACTTTCCAATGAGCAGTTCTTC. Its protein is CASSEGLSNEQFF. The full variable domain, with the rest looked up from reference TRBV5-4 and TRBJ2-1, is ETGVTQSPTHLIKTRGQQVTLRCSSQSGHNTVSWYQQALGQGPQFIFQYYREEENGRGNFPPRFSGLQFPNYSSELNVNALELDDSALYLCASSEGLSNEQFFGPGTRLTVL.

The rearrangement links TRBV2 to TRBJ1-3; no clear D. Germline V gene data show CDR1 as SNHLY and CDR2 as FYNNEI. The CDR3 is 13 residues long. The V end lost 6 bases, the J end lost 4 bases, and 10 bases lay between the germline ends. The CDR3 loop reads CASRSPGGNTIYF. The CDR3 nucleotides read TGTGCCAGCAGGTCCCCGGGGGGAAACACCATATATTTT.

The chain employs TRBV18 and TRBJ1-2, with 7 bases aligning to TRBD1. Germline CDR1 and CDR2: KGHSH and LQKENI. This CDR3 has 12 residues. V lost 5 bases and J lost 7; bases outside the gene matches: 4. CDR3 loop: CASSTGEGGYTF. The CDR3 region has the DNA TGTGCCAGCTCAACAGGGGAAGGTGGCTACACCTTC. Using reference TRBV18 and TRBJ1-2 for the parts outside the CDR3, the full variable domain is NAGVMQNPRHLVRRRGQEARLRCSPMKGHSHVYWYRQLPEEGLKFMVYLQKENIIDESGMPKERFSAEFPKEGPSILRIQQVVRGDSAAYFCASSTGEGGYTFGSGTRLTVV.

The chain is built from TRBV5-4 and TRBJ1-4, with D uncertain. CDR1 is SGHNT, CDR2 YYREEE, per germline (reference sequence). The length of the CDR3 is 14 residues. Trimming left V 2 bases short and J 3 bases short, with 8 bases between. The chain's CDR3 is CASSFIGPNEKLFF. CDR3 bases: TGTGCCAGCAGCTTCATAGGCCCTAATGAAAAACTGTTTTTT.

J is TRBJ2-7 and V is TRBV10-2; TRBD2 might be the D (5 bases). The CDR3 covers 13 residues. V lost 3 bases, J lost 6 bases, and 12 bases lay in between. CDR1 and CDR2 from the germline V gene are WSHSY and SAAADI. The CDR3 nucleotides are TGCGCCAGCAGTGAAAACCGCGCGGGCGAGCAGTACTTC. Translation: CASSENRAGEQYF.

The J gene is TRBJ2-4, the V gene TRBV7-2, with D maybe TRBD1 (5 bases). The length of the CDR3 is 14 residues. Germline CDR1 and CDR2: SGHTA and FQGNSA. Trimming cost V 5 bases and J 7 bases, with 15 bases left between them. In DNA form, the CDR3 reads TGTGCCAGCAGCGAGACAGTAACCTTGAACATTCAGTACTTC. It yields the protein CASSETVTLNIQYF.

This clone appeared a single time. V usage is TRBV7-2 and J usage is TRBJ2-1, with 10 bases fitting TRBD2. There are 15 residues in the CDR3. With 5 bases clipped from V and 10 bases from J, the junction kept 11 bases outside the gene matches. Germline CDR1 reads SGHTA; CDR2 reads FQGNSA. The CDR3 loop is CASSRGGAGGNEQFF. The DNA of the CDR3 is TGTGCCAGCAGCCGAGGTGGAGCGGGAGGGAACGAGCAGTTCTTC.

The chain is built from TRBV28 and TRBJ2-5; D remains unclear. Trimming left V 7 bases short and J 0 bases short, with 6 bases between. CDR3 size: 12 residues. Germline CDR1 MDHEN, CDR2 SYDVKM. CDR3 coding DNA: TGTGCCAGCACTACGAACCAAGAGACCCAGTACTTC. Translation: CASTTNQETQYF.

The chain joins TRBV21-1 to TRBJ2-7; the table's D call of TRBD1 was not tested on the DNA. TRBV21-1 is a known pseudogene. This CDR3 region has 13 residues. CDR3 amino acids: CATLTGGAYEQYF. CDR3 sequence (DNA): TGTGCCACCCTGACAGGGGGGGCCTACGAGCAGTACTTC.